The rows below give T cell receptor beta chains drawn from one sample of a study of graft-versus-host responses after intestinal transplantation. Some clones are missing from TCRdb's copy, which holds only in-frame ones; the method was immunoSEQ multiplex PCR. The sample holds 88,000 or so clones, 75% to 90% seen once. Their antigens are not known. This specimen consisted of unstimulated CD4+ T cells sorted from spleen or lymph node cells, obtained before intestinal transplant. The receptors shown here come from a human donor who received an intestinal transplant. CDR3s include the opening cysteine and the closing phenylalanine or tryptophan. D genes are given only for firm matches. Clone size is not always given. Where it is, it says once, few, many or a class for expanded clones.

cdr3_length: 11
d_call: .
j_call: TRBJ2-3
v_call: TRBV20-1
clone_size: once
cdr3_nt: TGCAGTGCCAGGATCACAGATACGCAGTATTTT
cdr3_aa: CSARITDTQYF

cdr3_length: 19
d_call: TRBD1
j_call: TRBJ2-7
v_call: TRBV12-5
clone_size: .
cdr3_nt: TGTGCTAGTGGTTTGACCCCGAACCCGGGACAGGATTACACCTACGAGCAGTACTTC
cdr3_aa: CASGLTPNPGQDYTYEQYF

cdr3_length: 17
d_call: TRBD2
j_call: TRBJ2-5
v_call: TRBV9
clone_size: .
cdr3_nt: TGTGCCAGCAGCGTCGGGACTAGCGGGGGGGCGGGGGAGACCCAGTACTTC
cdr3_aa: CASSVGTSGGAGETQYF

cdr3_length: 17
d_call: .
j_call: TRBJ2-6
v_call: TRBV5-1
clone_size: .
cdr3_nt: TGCGCCAGCAGCTTGGGCGGGGGCAGCTCTGGGGCCAACGTCCTGACTTTC
cdr3_aa: CASSLGGGSSGANVLTF

cdr3_length: 13
d_call: .
j_call: TRBJ1-5
v_call: TRBV6-5
clone_size: .
cdr3_nt: TGTGCCACAAAAAGGGGTTTCGGTCAGCCCCAGCATTTT
cdr3_aa: CATKRGFGQPQHF

cdr3_length: 15
d_call: TRBD1
j_call: TRBJ1-4
v_call: TRBV2
clone_size: .
cdr3_nt: TGTGCCAGCAGTAGGGCGGGACAGGGCCCAATGGAACTGTTTTTT
cdr3_aa: CASSRAGQGPMELFF

cdr3_length: 14
d_call: TRBD2
j_call: TRBJ2-3
v_call: TRBV5-1
clone_size: .
cdr3_nt: TGCGCCTCCGAAGAAGCGGGGGTCACAGATACGCAGTATTTT
cdr3_aa: CASEEAGVTDTQYF

cdr3_length: 13
d_call: TRBD1
j_call: TRBJ1-1
v_call: TRBV6-5
clone_size: .
cdr3_nt: TGTGCCAGCAGTCCGGACAGGGGGACTGAAGCTTTCTTT
cdr3_aa: CASSPDRGTEAFF

cdr3_length: 16
d_call: .
j_call: TRBJ2-7
v_call: TRBV5-1
clone_size: .
cdr3_nt: TGCGCCAGCAGCTTGGCCGGGGCGGGGGCACGCTACGAGCAGTACTTC
cdr3_aa: CASSLAGAGARYEQYF

cdr3_length: 14
d_call: .
j_call: TRBJ1-6
v_call: TRBV6-5
clone_size: .
cdr3_nt: TGTGCCAGCAGCCACGGGGGGGGCGGTTCACCCCTCCACTTT
cdr3_aa: CASSHGGGGSPLHF

cdr3_length: 15
d_call: .
j_call: TRBJ2-7
v_call: TRBV6-5
clone_size: .
cdr3_nt: TGTGCCACCGCGGTTGTCTGGGTCCGGGCCTACGAGCAGTACTTC
cdr3_aa: CATAVVWVRAYEQYF

cdr3_length: 14
d_call: .
j_call: TRBJ1-1
v_call: TRBV11-2
clone_size: .
cdr3_nt: TGTGCCAGCAGCTTAGTCGCCGGGGGGACTGAAGCTTTCTTT
cdr3_aa: CASSLVAGGTEAFF

cdr3_length: 14
d_call: TRBD1
j_call: TRBJ1-4
v_call: TRBV19
clone_size: .
cdr3_nt: TGTGCCAGTCGAAACAGGGGAGGCGGTGAAAAACTGTTTTTT
cdr3_aa: CASRNRGGGEKLFF

cdr3_length: 12
d_call: .
j_call: TRBJ2-5
v_call: TRBV9
clone_size: .
cdr3_nt: TGTGCCAGCAGCGTTAGCGATACGGCCCAGTACTTC
cdr3_aa: CASSVSDTAQYF

cdr3_length: 16
d_call: .
j_call: TRBJ1-2
v_call: TRBV14
clone_size: .
cdr3_nt: TGTGCCAGCAGCCCGATCACCAACCGAAACCTATATGGCTACACCTTC
cdr3_aa: CASSPITNRNLYGYTF

cdr3_length: 13
d_call: .
j_call: TRBJ2-5
v_call: TRBV6-1
clone_size: .
cdr3_nt: TGTGCCAGCATACGGACTACCAAAGAGACCCAGTACTTC
cdr3_aa: CASIRTTKETQYF

cdr3_length: 15
d_call: .
j_call: TRBJ1-4
v_call: TRBV5-6
clone_size: .
cdr3_nt: TGTGCCAGCAGCCAATACAGGCTAACTAATGAAAAACTGTTTTTT
cdr3_aa: CASSQYRLTNEKLFF

cdr3_length: 15
d_call: TRBD2
j_call: TRBJ2-1
v_call: TRBV5-4
clone_size: .
cdr3_nt: TGTGCCAGCAGCTTTGGCGGGGGTGGATACAATGAGCAGTTCTTC
cdr3_aa: CASSFGGGGYNEQFF

cdr3_length: 12
d_call: .
j_call: TRBJ1-2
v_call: TRBV16
clone_size: .
cdr3_nt: TGTGCCAGCAGCCAAAAGGCGACACGCTACACCTTC
cdr3_aa: CASSQKATRYTF

cdr3_length: 14
d_call: .
j_call: TRBJ1-6
v_call: TRBV25-1
clone_size: few
cdr3_nt: TGTGCCAGCACGTTGCAGGGGTTCAATTCACCCCTCCACTTT
cdr3_aa: CASTLQGFNSPLHF

cdr3_length: 13
d_call: TRBD2
j_call: TRBJ2-1
v_call: TRBV6-6
clone_size: .
cdr3_nt: TGTGCCAGCAGTTCACTAGCGGGGGGCCAGCAGTTCTTC
cdr3_aa: CASSSLAGGQQFF

cdr3_length: 15
d_call: .
j_call: TRBJ2-2
v_call: TRBV18
clone_size: .
cdr3_nt: TGTGCCAGCTCACCACCCAATCGGGACACCGGGGAGCTGTTTTTT
cdr3_aa: CASSPPNRDTGELFF

cdr3_length: 15
d_call: TRBD2
j_call: TRBJ2-5
v_call: TRBV4-2
clone_size: .
cdr3_nt: TGTGCCAGCAGTCAAACTAGCGGAGCCCAAGAGACCCAGTACTTC
cdr3_aa: CASSQTSGAQETQYF